The sample holds a few counts of the clone carrying this TCR beta chain. TCRdb called the RT-PCR reads again in MiXCR, with one record for every CDR3 protein. The data hold 25,000 to 40,000 distinct CDR3 sequences, with around 40% observed a single time. Germline trimming cut 6 bases from V and 6 bases from J; bases unmatched to any gene: 3. The CDR3 totals 12 residues. The data were taken from a study of patients and donors after allogeneic stem cell transplantation. Sequencing was carried out using blood, either unsorted or a sorted T cell fraction (not recorded which). The source is a human donor who was either an allogeneic HSCT recipient or a stem cell or donor lymphocyte infusion donor (not recorded which). It is not recorded whose cells these are; they may come from a transplant donor. The V gene is TRBV12-3 or TRBV12-4, the J gene TRBJ2-7, with 9 bases fitting TRBD1. CDR3 protein: CASRKTGGEQYV. CDR3 nucleotides: TGTGCCAGCAGGAAGACAGGGGGCGAGCAGTACGTC.